This T cell receptor beta chain was identified during a study of shared clonotypes between healthy human individuals. Study findings and constraints: Sharing across four donors was highest in naive CD4 (roughly 5%) and lowest in memory CD8 (about 0.4%). Genetic and exposure-history diversity was limited by the small donor number.

Terminally differentiated effector memory CD45RA+ cells were left out of the naive CD8 fraction, which was CD45RO-negative and positively selected for CCR7. Donors were healthy HIV-negative adults without recent acute infections or vaccinations. This CDR3 spans 15 amino acids. Per the germline V gene, CDR1 is SEHNR and CDR2 is FQNEAQ (reference sequence). Trimming pared 5 bases from V and 10 bases from J, leaving 20 bases between. Here immunoSEQ multiplex PCR was the method, and the copy in TCRdb shows in-frame clones only, minus some. The data hold nearly 2 million clones, with approximately 94% observed a single time. A remark on this clone: The antigen remains undetermined.

Sequencing input: naive CD8+ T cells sorted from blood. The chain recombines TRBV7-9 with TRBJ1-4; maybe TRBD1 (6 bases). The receptor was derived from a young man in good health. The CDR3 DNA sequence: TGTGCCAGCAGCCCCCCCCAAACACAGGGCGCAAAACTGTTTTTT. Residues: CASSPPQTQGAKLFF. Based on the CDR3 plus reference TRBV7-9 and TRBJ1-4, the full variable domain is DTGVSQNPRHKITKRGQNVTFRCDPISEHNRLYWYRQTLGQGPEFLTYFQNEAQLEKSRLLSDRFSAERPKGSFSTLEIQRTEQGDSAMYLCASSPPQTQGAKLFFGSGTQLSVL.